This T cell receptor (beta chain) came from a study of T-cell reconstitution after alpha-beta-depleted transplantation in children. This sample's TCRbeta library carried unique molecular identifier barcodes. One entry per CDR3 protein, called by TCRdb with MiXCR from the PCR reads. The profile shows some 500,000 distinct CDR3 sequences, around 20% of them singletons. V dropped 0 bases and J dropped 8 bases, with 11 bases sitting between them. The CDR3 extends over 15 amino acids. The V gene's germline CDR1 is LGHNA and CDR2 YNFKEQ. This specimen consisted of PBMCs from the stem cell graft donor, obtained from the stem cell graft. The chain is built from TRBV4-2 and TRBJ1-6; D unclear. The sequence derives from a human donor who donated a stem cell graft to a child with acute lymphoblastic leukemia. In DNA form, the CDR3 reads TGTGCCAGCAGCCAAGATCGGGCAGAATATTCACCCCTCCACTTT. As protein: CASSQDRAEYSPLHF.